The clone carrying this T cell receptor (beta chain) was counted ten times or more. Unique molecular identifiers were incorporated into the prepared TCRbeta library. TCRdb re-called the PCR reads with MiXCR, one entry per CDR3 protein. Among around 200,000 distinct CDR3 sequences listed, approximately 7% were seen once. The data derive from a study of T-cell reconstitution after alpha-beta-depleted transplantation in children. This CDR3 is built from 15 residues. Germline CDR1 reads LNHNV; CDR2 reads YYDKDF (reference sequence). J was trimmed by 0 bases and V by 3 bases; bases with no gene match: 5. The sequencing used PBMCs from the stem cell graft donor, collected from the stem cell graft. The J gene is TRBJ2-7, the V gene TRBV15, with 7 positions matching TRBD1. The sequence derives from a human donor who donated a stem cell graft to a child with Wiskott-Aldrich syndrome. This CDR3 is CATSSEQGPSYEQYF. The CDR3 coding sequence is TGTGCCACCAGCAGTGAACAGGGGCCCTCCTACGAGCAGTACTTC.